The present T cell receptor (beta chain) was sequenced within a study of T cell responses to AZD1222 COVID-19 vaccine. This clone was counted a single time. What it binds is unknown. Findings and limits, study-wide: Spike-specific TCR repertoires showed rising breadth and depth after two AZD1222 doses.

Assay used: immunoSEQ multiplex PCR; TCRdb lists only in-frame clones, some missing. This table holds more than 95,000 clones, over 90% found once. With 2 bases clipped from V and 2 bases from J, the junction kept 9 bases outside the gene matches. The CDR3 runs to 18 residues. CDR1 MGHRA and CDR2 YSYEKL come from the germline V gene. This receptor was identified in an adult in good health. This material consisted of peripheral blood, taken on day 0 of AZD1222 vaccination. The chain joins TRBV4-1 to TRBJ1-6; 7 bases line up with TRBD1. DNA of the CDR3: TGCGCCAGCAGCCAAAGTTGGCAGGGGGTAACCTATAATTCACCCCTCCACTTT. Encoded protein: CASSQSWQGVTYNSPLHF.